This T cell receptor (beta chain) was retrieved from a study of T cells in Graves' hyperthyroidism and ophthalmopathy. Overall study context: The initial diagnosis was the point when peripheral blood was collected, ahead of any treatment.

V was trimmed by 1 base and J by 5 bases, leaving 14 bases between them. This CDR3 is 14 amino acids long. Germline V CDR1 and CDR2: DFQATT, SNEGSKA (reference sequence). PBMCs came from 7.5 to 10 ml fresh peripheral blood. Study findings and constraints: The model's output predicted ophthalmopathy at a median of approximately 6.5 months prior to onset.

Amplified TCR beta CDR3 regions came from RNA transcripts. The primer set for the first-round RT-PCR of the TCR CDR3 was HTBI. TCRdb reprocessed the multiplex PCR reads with MiXCR, giving one entry per CDR3 protein. There are 800,000 or so distinct CDR3 sequences in the sample; roughly 37% occur only once, and roughly 8.3% lies in the top ten. As regards this clonotype: Its antigen is as yet unknown.

Sequencing input: blood. This rearrangement joins TRBV20-1 to TRBJ1-2, with D possibly being TRBD1 (5 bases). The receptor was isolated from a man younger than 35 with Graves' hyperthyroidism. The CDR3 nucleotides are TGCAGTGCTAGAGGGGGGTGGGATAGGTATGGCTACACCTTC. Translated, it gives CSARGGWDRYGYTF.